The 32 T cell receptor beta chains reported below all come from one sample, sequenced in a study of cytomegalovirus exposure and HLA in healthy donors. The PCR used 60 Vbeta and 13 Jbeta primers. Method: immunoSEQ multiplex PCR; TCRdb's copy keeps in-frame clones and lacks some. The table has 120,000 to 150,000 clones, approximately 79% seen once. Sequenced material: PBMCs. These receptors all stem from a man younger than 30 in good health and CMV-seronegative.

This chain links TRBV21-1 with TRBJ1-3. TRBV21-1 represents a pseudogene. There are 18 residues in the CDR3. CDR3 bases: TGTGCCAGCAGCAAATACTACGACGCAGAAGCCTCTGGAAACACCATATATTTT. Translated, it gives CASSKYYDAEASGNTIYF.

The chain combines TRBV20-1 with TRBJ2-2; D is uncertain. The V gene lost 4 bases and the J gene lost 4 bases, with 4 bases spanning the gap. The CDR3 is 11 amino acids. Germline V lookup: CDR1 DFQATT, CDR2 SNEGSKA (reference sequence). This CDR3 reads CSATITGELFF. The CDR3 coding sequence is TGCAGTGCTACTATCACCGGGGAGCTGTTTTTT.

This chain links TRBV10-3 with TRBJ2-2; 9 nucleotides match TRBD2. V was clipped by 4 bases and J by 0 bases; unmatched bases: 0. In germline, CDR1 is ENHRY, CDR2 SYGVKD. CDR3 length equals 15 residues. The CDR3 nucleotides are TGTGCCATCAGTGGGACTAGCGCGAACACCGGGGAGCTGTTTTTT. This gives the protein CAISGTSANTGELFF.

This rearrangement joins TRBV30 to TRBJ2-3, with TRBD2 identical over 8 bases. CDR3 length: 16 residues. V was clipped by 2 bases and J by 2 bases; unmatched bases: 9. Germline lookup yields CDR1 GTSNPN and CDR2 SVGIG (reference sequence). The CDR3 DNA reads as TGTGCCTGGAGTCGCGGAACTAGCGGTGACACAGATACGCAGTATTTT. It specifies CAWSRGTSGDTDTQYF.

In this sample, this clone turned up once. The V and J genes are TRBV30 and TRBJ2-7; a weak D match, TRBD2 (5 bases). The length of the CDR3 is 14 residues. Germline V gene sequence: CDR1 GTSNPN, CDR2 SVGIG (reference sequence). The V gene lost 2 bases and the J gene lost 3 bases, with 14 bases spanning the gap. DNA for the CDR3: TGTGCCTGGAGTCGGGTTGGAGGTGTCTACGAGCAGTACTTC. It yields the protein CAWSRVGGVYEQYF.

The chain employs TRBV4-1 and TRBJ1-1; 7 bases fit TRBD1. The CDR3 is 18 residues long. CDR1 MGHRA and CDR2 YSYEKL come from the germline V gene. V shed 4 bases, J shed 7 bases, and the junction held 21 bases outside the gene matches. CDR3 nucleotides: TGCGCCAGCAGCCGAACTAGACAGGGTCTATTAGTAGCGGTTGAAGCTTTCTTT. It encodes CASSRTRQGLLVAVEAFF.

The gene calls are TRBV7-3 and TRBJ2-1, with TRBD2 matching over 10 bases. The CDR3 is 17 amino acids. Trimming cost V 2 bases and J 7 bases; bases outside gene matches: 11. Germline CDR1 reads SGHTA; CDR2 reads FQGTGA. The CDR3 reads CASSLGAAGGPSNEQFF. CDR3 sequence (DNA): TGTGCCAGCAGCTTAGGGGCAGCGGGGGGGCCCTCGAATGAGCAGTTCTTC.

Worth noting for this clone: Different DNA sequences within this sample yield the same CDR3. The chain couples TRBV7-6 to TRBJ1-1; perhaps TRBD1 as D (6 bases). This CDR3 has 14 amino acids. Germline assignment: CDR1 SGHVS and CDR2 FNYEAQ. V gave up 1 base and J gave up 1 base, with 7 bases separating them. DNA for the CDR3: TGTGCCAGCAGCTTAGGGACAGCGAACACTGAAGCTTTCTTT. It specifies CASSLGTANTEAFF.

The rearrangement uses TRBV30 and TRBJ1-4; unclear D gene. Germline V CDR1 and CDR2: GTSNPN, SVGIG (reference sequence). The CDR3 is 16 amino acids. Trimming took 0 bases from V and 0 from J, leaving 11 bases between them. The CDR3 DNA reads as TGTGCCTGGAGTGTACACGGCAGGACAACTAATGAAAAACTGTTTTTT. Protein sequence: CAWSVHGRTTNEKLFF.

This chain connects TRBV9 to TRBJ2-7; 7 nucleotides match TRBD1. J was trimmed by 3 bases and V by 1 base; bases with no gene match: 7. The germline gives CDR1 SGDLS, CDR2 YYNGEE. This CDR3 is 15 amino acids long. CDR3 residues: CASSVTTGAIYEQYF. The CDR3 DNA sequence: TGTGCCAGCAGCGTAACTACAGGGGCCATCTACGAGCAGTACTTC.

This chain joins TRBV27 and TRBJ1-1; D remains unclear. CDR1 is MNHEY and CDR2 is SMNVEV in the germline V gene (reference sequence). The CDR3 has 16 residues. Trimming took 0 bases from V and 5 from J, leaving 16 bases between them. The CDR3 region has the DNA TGTGCCAGCAGTTTATCGATCACGGGATACGAGACTGAAGCTTTCTTT. Its protein product is CASSLSITGYETEAFF.

This sequence joins TRBV5-5 and TRBJ1-2; tentative D call: TRBD1 (5 bases). V lost 1 base and J lost 0, with 7 bases in between. Germline assignment: CDR1 SGHKS and CDR2 YYEKEE (reference sequence). The length of the CDR3 is 14 residues. The CDR3 DNA is TGTGCCAGCAGCTTGCAGGGCCCTAACTATGGCTACACCTTC. It specifies CASSLQGPNYGYTF.

The chain combines TRBV30 with TRBJ2-3; no reliable D call. The CDR3 consists of 14 residues. Trimming stripped 5 bases from V and 3 bases from J, with 15 bases between. Germline CDR1 is GTSNPN and CDR2 is SVGIG (reference sequence). In DNA, the CDR3 is TGTGCCTGGGACCTAGGAACTCCAACAGATACGCAGTATTTT. This codes for CAWDLGTPTDTQYF.

The rearrangement uses TRBV18 and TRBJ2-7, with 10 nucleotides matching TRBD1. The CDR3 loop spans 14 amino acids. CDR1 and CDR2 (germline): KGHSH, LQKENI. After removal of 5 bases from V and 7 bases from J, the junction contained 8 bases not matched to a gene. Here the CDR3 DNA reads TGTGCCAGCTCAATAGACAGGGGGCAAGGGGAGCAGTACTTC. This sequence encodes CASSIDRGQGEQYF.

The chain recombines TRBV7-2 with TRBJ2-2; TRBD1 might be the D (6 bases). Germline V gives CDR1 SGHTA, CDR2 FQGNSA. V was cut by 5 bases and J by 5 bases, with 12 bases left in between. This CDR3 comprises 14 residues. In nucleotides, the CDR3 is TGTGCCAGCAGCCTCACAGGGAAAACCGGGGAGCTGTTTTTT. It specifies CASSLTGKTGELFF.

The chain is built from TRBV7-9 and TRBJ2-1; 7 bases agree with TRBD2. The CDR3 has 13 residues. Germline V gene data show CDR1 as SEHNR and CDR2 as FQNEAQ (reference sequence). The J segment lost 9 bases and the V segment lost 3 bases, leaving 5 bases of the junction unmatched. For the CDR3, the DNA is TGTGCCAGCAGCTTCCGGGGGGTACCTGAGCAGTTCTTC. It encodes CASSFRGVPEQFF.

This chain connects TRBV6-6 to TRBJ2-1; perhaps TRBD1 as D (5 bases). CDR1 and CDR2 from the germline V gene are MNHNY and SVGAGI (reference sequence). There are 13 residues in the CDR3. V was clipped by 7 bases and J by 4 bases, with 11 bases between them. CDR3 coding DNA: TGTGCCAGCACATCGACAGTATACAATGAGCAGTTCTTC. Residues: CASTSTVYNEQFF.

The J gene is TRBJ1-2, the V gene TRBV5-1; TRBD1 matches 10 bases. Germline V gene data show CDR1 as SGHRS and CDR2 as YFSETQ. Unmatched junction bases numbered 7, after V lost 0 bases and J lost 8 bases. This CDR3 has 15 amino acids. The CDR3 sequence is CASSLERQGAGGYTF. CDR3 bases: TGCGCCAGCAGCTTGGAAAGACAGGGGGCTGGGGGCTACACCTTC.

This clone has just one count. Here the CDR3 DNA reads TGTGCCAGCAGCCATGGGCAGGGTAGCTCCTACGAGCAGTACTTC. As protein: CASSHGQGSSYEQYF. This chain links TRBV7-9 with TRBJ2-7, with D maybe TRBD1 (5 bases). Trimming stripped 5 bases from V and 0 bases from J, with 14 bases between. The CDR3 runs to 15 residues. In germline, CDR1 is SEHNR, CDR2 FQNEAQ (reference sequence). The whole variable domain, remainder taken from reference TRBV7-9 and TRBJ2-7, is DTGVSQNPRHKITKRGQNVTFRCDPISEHNRLYWYRQTLGQGPEFLTYFQNEAQLEKSRLLSDRFSAERPKGSFSTLEIQRTEQGDSAMYLCASSHGQGSSYEQYFGPGTRLTVT.

The gene calls are TRBV6-5 and TRBJ1-4; D may be TRBD1 (6 bases). CDR1 is MNHEY and CDR2 is SVGAGI in the germline V gene. The CDR3 is made up of 15 amino acids. Trimming pared 5 bases from V and 5 bases from J, leaving 15 bases between. In nucleotides, the CDR3 is TGTGCCAGCAGTAATTCCGGGGGGGCAAATGAAAAACTGTTTTTT. Its translation: CASSNSGGANEKLFF.

The rearrangement joins TRBV5-6 to TRBJ2-3; D possibly corresponds to TRBD1 (6 bases). V dropped 4 bases and J dropped 5 bases, with 11 bases sitting between them. The CDR3 spans 13 residues. The V gene's germline CDR1 is SGHDT and CDR2 YYEEEE. This chain's CDR3 is CASSPGGRDTQYF. CDR3 nucleotide sequence: TGTGCCAGCAGCCCTGGGGGCAGAGATACGCAGTATTTT. Together with reference TRBV5-6 and TRBJ2-3, the CDR3 gives the full variable domain: DAGVTQSPTHLIKTRGQQVTLRCSPKSGHDTVSWYQQALGQGPQFIFQYYEEEERQRGNFPDRFSGHQFPNYSSELNVNALLLGDSALYLCASSPGGRDTQYFGPGTRLTVL.

V usage is TRBV19 and J usage is TRBJ1-4; TRBD1 aligns across 9 bases. Trimming cost V 5 bases and J 8 bases; bases outside gene matches: 6. The CDR3 contains 14 residues. CDR1 and CDR2 from the germline V gene are LNHDA and SQIVND (reference sequence). CDR3 sequence reads: CASSEQGAREKLFF. In DNA form, the CDR3 reads TGTGCCAGTAGTGAACAGGGGGCACGGGAAAAACTGTTTTTT.

CDR3 region: CASSLAGTGANTEAFF. In nucleotides, the CDR3 is TGTGCCAGCAGCTTAGCCGGGACAGGGGCGAACACTGAAGCTTTCTTT. This sequence joins TRBV13 and TRBJ1-1; 10 nucleotides agree with TRBD1. Looked up from germline, CDR1 is PRHDT and CDR2 is FYEKMQ (reference sequence). The CDR3 runs to 16 residues. V lost 1 base and J lost 1; bases outside the gene matches: 3.

The gene calls are TRBV9 and TRBJ1-6; unclear D gene. The V and J ends lost 0 bases and 4 bases respectively, with 5 bases between them. The germline gives CDR1 SGDLS, CDR2 YYNGEE. The CDR3 runs 14 residues. CDR3 sequence reads: CASSVEEYNSPLHF. CDR3 coding DNA: TGTGCCAGCAGCGTAGAGGAGTATAATTCACCCCTCCACTTT.

V and J are TRBV5-1 and TRBJ2-7, with D perhaps matching TRBD2 (5 bases). CDR1 SGHRS and CDR2 YFSETQ come from the germline V gene. The CDR3 sequence is 12 residues long. Trimming left V 0 bases short and J 7 bases short, with 8 bases between. This chain's CDR3 is CASSLAGGEQYF. The CDR3 DNA sequence: TGCGCCAGCAGCTTGGCAGGAGGAGAGCAGTACTTC.

This chain links TRBV6-6 with TRBJ1-1; no clear D. This CDR3 has 14 residues. CDR1 and CDR2 (germline): MNHNY, SVGAGI (reference sequence). Trimming pared 0 bases from V and 0 bases from J, leaving 5 bases between. The CDR3 sequence: CASSYSVVNTEAFF. The CDR3 DNA is TGTGCCAGCAGTTACTCTGTCGTGAACACTGAAGCTTTCTTT.

This chain uses TRBV5-5 with TRBJ1-6; D is uncertain. The CDR3 is made up of 15 amino acids. The ends were cut back, 3 bases at V and 8 bases at J, with 15 bases in the middle. CDR1 is SGHKS, CDR2 YYEKEE, per germline (reference sequence). CDR3 nucleotide sequence: TGTGCCAGCAGCTACCACCCCGGTGGAGATTCACCCCTCCACTTT. Residues: CASSYHPGGDSPLHF.

The gene calls are TRBV7-6 and TRBJ1-6; D call uncertain. From germline, CDR1 is SGHVS and CDR2 FNYEAQ. The CDR3 contains 15 residues. V was cut by 5 bases and J by 4 bases, with 12 bases left in between. In nucleotides, the CDR3 is TGTGCCAGCAGCCGCGGAGAGTCATATAATTCACCCCTCCACTTT. Translating gives CASSRGESYNSPLHF. The variable domain in full, with the rest retrieved from reference TRBV7-6 and TRBJ1-6, is GAGVSQSPRYKVTKRGQDVALRCDPISGHVSLYWYRQALGQGPEFLTYFNYEAQQDKSGLPNDRFSAERPEGSISTLTIQRTEQRDSAMYRCASSRGESYNSPLHFGNGTRLTVT.

This chain joins TRBV7-8 and TRBJ2-3, with TRBD1 as a possible D gene (6 bases). This CDR3 region has 15 residues. Trimming took off 6 bases at V and 4 bases at J, with 17 bases between the two ends. Germline loops: CDR1 SGHVS, CDR2 FQNEAQ. CDR3: CASRQSYHRADTQYF. CDR3 DNA: TGTGCCAGCAGACAATCATACCACAGGGCAGATACGCAGTATTTT.

The V gene is TRBV7-9, the J gene TRBJ1-2, with 7 positions matching TRBD1. After removal of 0 bases from V and 8 bases from J, the junction contained 3 bases not matched to a gene. The CDR3 sequence is 13 residues long. In germline, CDR1 is SEHNR, CDR2 FQNEAQ (reference sequence). CDR3 sequence reads: CASSLARDSGYTF. The CDR3, as DNA: TGTGCCAGCAGCTTAGCGAGGGACAGCGGCTACACCTTC.

This clone has just a few counts. J is TRBJ1-3 and V is TRBV30; D is uncertain. Looked up from germline, CDR1 is GTSNPN and CDR2 is SVGIG (reference sequence). V lost 5 bases and J 0 bases, leaving 8 bases between the germline ends. The CDR3 spans 13 residues. The DNA for the CDR3 is TGTGCCTGGGATACGAGCTCTGGAAACACCATATATTTT. Translation: CAWDTSSGNTIYF.

The chain joins TRBV4-2 to TRBJ1-2; 7 positions match TRBD1. The CDR3 runs 14 residues. The V gene end was trimmed by 2 bases and the J gene end by 4 bases; junction bases not matched to a gene: 4. Germline V gene lookup returns CDR1 LGHNA and CDR2 YNFKEQ. The CDR3 sequence: CASSQIGDSYGYTF. CDR3 DNA: TGTGCCAGCAGCCAAATTGGGGACAGCTATGGCTACACCTTC.